Below, 19 T cell receptor beta chains from the same sample are listed, as sequenced in a study of a mutant IDH1 vaccine in newly diagnosed glioma. Time point defined: week 47, end of study. The study gave 300 ug of mutant IDH1 20-mer peptide per vaccine dose, with topical imiquimod. Antigens of these TCRs are unknown. The assay was immunoSEQ multiplex PCR, and TCRdb's table has in-frame clones only and misses some. The table records 77,000 or so clones, more than 80% of them present only once. The material was PBMCs, obtained from a glioma patient whose treatment included an IDH1 peptide vaccine. These receptors came from a middle-aged man with glioma.

The CDR3 nucleotides are TGTGCCAGCAGTTTATCGGGAGGGGTTTATAATTCACCCCTCCACTTT. Its translation is CASSLSGGVYNSPLHF. The genes are TRBV27 and TRBJ1-6, with D tentatively TRBD1 (5 bases). Germline-derived CDR1 and CDR2 are MNHEY and SMNVEV (reference sequence). With 0 bases removed from V and 4 bases from J, the gap between germline ends came to 10 bases. CDR3 size: 16 residues.

This sequence joins TRBV4-1 and TRBJ2-1; TRBD2 aligns across 11 bases. CDR1 and CDR2 from the germline V gene are MGHRA and YSYEKL. This CDR3 region has 14 residues. Unmatched junction bases numbered 3, after V lost 4 bases and J lost 7 bases. CDR3 region: CASSLGTSGNEQFF. The CDR3 DNA sequence: TGCGCCAGCAGCCTCGGGACTAGCGGTAATGAGCAGTTCTTC.

V usage is TRBV7-9 and J usage is TRBJ2-2; TRBD1 agrees at 7 bases. Germline V CDR1 and CDR2: SEHNR, FQNEAQ (reference sequence). V was clipped by 6 bases and J by 4 bases; unmatched bases: 8. This CDR3 comprises 15 residues. CDR3 protein: CASRPDRVVTGELFF. The CDR3 DNA follows: TGTGCCAGCAGACCCGACAGGGTGGTCACCGGGGAGCTGTTTTTT.

V and J are TRBV7-9 and TRBJ1-1; perhaps TRBD1 as D (6 bases). The CDR3 spans 14 residues. Germline V lookup: CDR1 SEHNR, CDR2 FQNEAQ (reference sequence). Trimming left V 5 bases short and J 6 bases short, with 16 bases between. The CDR3 region is CASSPPLGGSEAFF. CDR3 sequence (DNA): TGTGCCAGCAGCCCCCCGCTGGGGGGCTCTGAAGCTTTCTTT.

CDR3 nucleotides: TGTGCCAGCAGCCCCCTCCGGAGTAGCGTCGCCTACGAGCAGTACTTC. It codes for CASSPLRSSVAYEQYF. The V and J genes are TRBV13 and TRBJ2-7, with a tentative D call TRBD2 (5 bases). The V end was cut by 5 bases, the J end by 2 bases, with 19 bases between. This CDR3 spans 16 amino acids. Germline loops: CDR1 PRHDT, CDR2 FYEKMQ (reference sequence).

This sequence joins TRBV5-1 and TRBJ2-7, with TRBD1 matching over 10 bases. Germline CDR1 reads SGHRS; CDR2 reads YFSETQ. V dropped 5 bases and J dropped 2; count of bases not matched to a gene: 10. The CDR3 has 16 residues. The CDR3, as DNA: TGCGCCAGCAGTCTCGGACAGGGGGTTCTTCCCTACGAGCAGTACTTC. Protein sequence: CASSLGQGVLPYEQYF.

This sequence joins TRBV11-2 and TRBJ1-1; the match to TRBD1 covers 7 bases. The CDR3 is 15 amino acids. Germline CDR1 is SGHAT and CDR2 is FQNNGV. V shed 5 bases, J shed 5 bases, and the junction held 11 bases outside the gene matches. CDR3 in amino acids: CASSRTGGGKTEAFF. In DNA, the CDR3 is TGTGCCAGCAGCCGGACAGGTGGGGGAAAAACTGAAGCTTTCTTT.

This clone was observed a few times. V and J are TRBV9 and TRBJ2-5, with a possible D match to TRBD2 (6 bases). The CDR3 length is 14 residues. The V gene's germline CDR1 is SGDLS and CDR2 YYNGEE. V was clipped by 7 bases and J by 5 bases, with 18 bases between them. The CDR3 DNA reads TGTGCCAGCTGCAGATCCCCCGGAGGGGAGACCCAGTACTTC. Protein: CASCRSPGGETQYF.

This rearrangement joins TRBV29-1 to TRBJ2-3; D remains unclear. V was clipped by 7 bases and J by 2 bases, with 10 bases between them. This CDR3 has 12 residues. Germline values: CDR1 SQVTM, CDR2 ANQGSEA. CDR3 protein: CSGEQNTDTQYF. CDR3 bases: TGCAGCGGTGAGCAGAACACAGATACGCAGTATTTT.

CDR3 in DNA: TGTGCCTGGAGTGGCTACAGGGGGGCCACCTACGAGCAGTACTTC. It specifies CAWSGYRGATYEQYF. The rearrangement joins TRBV30 to TRBJ2-7; the match to TRBD1 covers 8 bases. The CDR3 has 15 residues. Per the germline V gene, CDR1 is GTSNPN and CDR2 is SVGIG (reference sequence). The V and J ends lost 1 base and 2 bases, in that order; junction bases with no gene match: 7.

The genes are TRBV29-1 and TRBJ2-1; 7 positions match TRBD2. The CDR3 totals 15 residues. The germline V gene has CDR1 SQVTM and CDR2 ANQGSEA. The ends lost 4 bases at V and 2 bases at J; junction bases unmatched: 8. CDR3 DNA sequence: TGCAGCGTTGTATGGGGGGGAAGGCCCTACAATGAGCAGTTCTTC. Its protein is CSVVWGGRPYNEQFF.

This clone showed up just once. The J gene is TRBJ1-4, the V gene TRBV4-3; 8 nucleotides line up with TRBD1. CDR3 size: 17 residues. Germline V gene lookup returns CDR1 LGHNA and CDR2 YSLEER. V was pared by 0 bases and J by 6 bases, with 9 bases of the junction left unmatched. DNA of the CDR3: TGCGCCAGCAGCCAAGATAGCGGACGGACAGGGTATGAAAAACTGTTTTTT. This translates into CASSQDSGRTGYEKLFF.

This clone appeared a few times. This sequence joins TRBV5-1 and TRBJ1-1; no reliable D call. The CDR3 runs 12 residues. CDR1 SGHRS and CDR2 YFSETQ come from the germline V gene. V lost 0 bases, J lost 9 bases, and 9 bases lay in between. The CDR3 DNA follows: TGCGCCAGCAGCTTGGGGGGTTTTCAAGCTTTCTTT. Amino acid sequence: CASSLGGFQAFF.

The rearrangement links TRBV13 to TRBJ2-7; D is ambiguous. The length of the CDR3 is 12 residues. V dropped 0 bases and J dropped 3 bases, with 3 bases sitting between them. Per the germline V gene, CDR1 is PRHDT and CDR2 is FYEKMQ (reference sequence). The CDR3 spells CASSLGYYEQYF. The CDR3 DNA reads as TGTGCCAGCAGCTTAGGCTACTACGAGCAGTACTTC. The full variable domain, with the rest looked up from reference TRBV13 and TRBJ2-7, is AAGVIQSPRHLIKEKRETATLKCYPIPRHDTVYWYQQGPGQDPQFLISFYEKMQSDKGSIPDRFSAQQFSDYHSELNMSSLELGDSALYFCASSLGYYEQYFGPGTRLTVT.

The chain employs TRBV18 and TRBJ2-5, with no clear D. CDR1 and CDR2 from the germline V gene are KGHSH and LQKENI. V shed 3 bases and J shed 0 bases, with 5 bases lying between them. This CDR3 spans 13 amino acids. CDR3 in DNA: TGTGCCAGCTCACCTACTTACCAAGAGACCCAGTACTTC. Amino acids: CASSPTYQETQYF.

This chain uses TRBV6-6 with TRBJ1-2, with 10 positions matching TRBD1. Trimming cost V 4 bases and J 3 bases; bases outside gene matches: 5. CDR3 length equals 15 residues. Germline V gene sequence: CDR1 MNHNY, CDR2 SVGAGI (reference sequence). The CDR3 coding sequence is TGTGCCAGCAGTTCCCCGGACAGGGGGGACTATGGCTACACCTTC. Amino acid sequence: CASSSPDRGDYGYTF.

The gene calls are TRBV2 and TRBJ2-7; D not resolved. This CDR3 comprises 12 residues. V lost 4 bases and J lost 3, with 7 bases in between. Germline CDR1 reads SNHLY; CDR2 reads FYNNEI. The CDR3 DNA sequence: TGTGCCAGCAGTGTAGCAAACTACGAGCAGTACTTC. It translates to CASSVANYEQYF.

The CDR3: CASSSFRTGPHQETQYF. DNA of the CDR3: TGTGCCAGCAGCTCGTTCCGGACAGGGCCCCACCAAGAGACCCAGTACTTC. This chain joins TRBV7-9 and TRBJ2-5, with 8 nucleotides matching TRBD1. V lost 4 bases and J lost 0; bases outside the gene matches: 10. This CDR3 is built from 17 residues. Germline-derived CDR1 and CDR2 are SEHNR and FQNEAQ (reference sequence).

The chain recombines TRBV9 with TRBJ2-5, with a weak D call TRBD1 (6 bases). Germline V gene sequence: CDR1 SGDLS, CDR2 YYNGEE. The CDR3 spans 14 residues. Trimming shortened V by 4 bases and J by 2 bases, and 12 bases separated the two germline ends. CDR3: CASSPMGAQETQYF. The CDR3 DNA reads as TGTGCCAGCAGCCCCATGGGGGCACAAGAGACCCAGTACTTC. Full variable domain (missing parts from reference TRBV9 and TRBJ2-5): DSGVTQTPKHLITATGQRVTLRCSPRSGDLSVYWYQQSLDQGLQFLIQYYNGEERAKGNILERFSAQQFPDLHSELNLSSLELGDSALYFCASSPMGAQETQYFGPGTRLLVL.